Each of the 7 T cell receptor beta chains below was sequenced from the same sample in a study of blood T cells in healthy people across ages. Next came a second PCR, run for about 7 to 12 cycles, which used a sample-barcoded 5' primer along with a J-beta primer mix. TCRdb itself ran the 5' RACE reads through MiXCR, one entry per CDR3 protein. The data show 1.5 million to 2 million distinct CDR3 sequences, over 25% seen once. Material: blood. These TCRs come from a woman under 40 in good health.

This clonotype was picked up a small number of times. The chain has TRBV29-1 and TRBJ2-7, with D possibly matching TRBD2 (6 bases). V was clipped by 1 base and J by 2 bases, with 18 bases between them. CDR1 is SQVTM and CDR2 is ANQGSEA in the germline V gene. The CDR3 contains 16 residues. The chain's CDR3 is CSVEGPRDAGTYEQYF. For the CDR3, the DNA is TGCAGCGTTGAAGGACCCCGGGACGCGGGAACCTACGAGCAGTACTTC.

This clonotype was detected a few times. A much larger clone lies one base from this, so it may be a read error. The chain recombines TRBV7-2 with TRBJ2-7, with a possible D match to TRBD2 (6 bases). The CDR3 spans 13 residues. The germline V gene encodes CDR1 SGHTA and CDR2 FQGNSA. The CDR3: CVSSLASAYEQYF. CDR3 sequence (DNA): TGTGTCAGCAGCTTAGCTAGCGCCTACGAGCAGTACTTC.

This rearrangement joins TRBV19 to TRBJ1-1; D may be TRBD1 (6 bases). Germline V gene lookup returns CDR1 LNHDA and CDR2 SQIVND (reference sequence). Trimming cost V 4 bases and J 10 bases, with 25 bases left between them. CDR3 length: 16 residues. The CDR3 region is CASSTDYRDTPGRAFF. DNA of the CDR3: TGTGCCAGTAGTACCGATTATCGGGACACCCCAGGACGAGCTTTCTTT.

Regarding this clonotype: One end of the junction fails to match germline, which may point to a read error. The rearrangement uses TRBV12-3 or TRBV12-4 and TRBJ2-3; D may correspond to TRBD1 or TRBD2 (5 bases each). The CDR3 is 13 residues long. CDR3 nucleotide sequence: TGTGCCAACAGTTTCAGAGGGACGGATACGCAGTATTTT. This translates into CANSFRGTDTQYF.

This clonotype showed up many times. The chain couples TRBV5-1 to TRBJ1-2; D might be TRBD1 (6 bases). V lost 2 bases, J lost 4 bases, and 15 bases lay in between. CDR3 length equals 15 residues. Germline V CDR1 and CDR2: SGHRS, YFSETQ. CDR3 sequence (DNA): TGCGCCAGCAGCTTTGGCAGGGGTATCGTCTATGGCTACACCTTC. This translates into CASSFGRGIVYGYTF.

Comment on this clonotype: With a much larger clone just one base away, this may be a read error. The chain combines TRBV12-3 or TRBV12-4 with TRBJ2-1; 9 bases are shared with TRBD2. The junction had 7 bases not matched to a gene; V was cut back by 3 bases and J by 1 base. This CDR3 has 17 residues. The chain's CDR3 is CASSLGSGSRSYNEQFF. Written as DNA, the CDR3 is TGTGCCAGCAGTTTGGGTAGCGGGAGTAGGTCCTACAATGAGCAGTTCTTC.

As for this clonotype: One junction end does not reproduce the germline sequence, and a read error may be involved. This rearrangement joins TRBV12-3 or TRBV12-4 to TRBJ2-1; TRBD2 aligns across 9 bases. This CDR3 has 16 amino acids. The CDR3 is CAGSPTPSGIYNEQFF. The CDR3 bases are TGTGCCGGCAGTCCCACCCCTAGCGGGATCTACAATGAGCAGTTCTTC.